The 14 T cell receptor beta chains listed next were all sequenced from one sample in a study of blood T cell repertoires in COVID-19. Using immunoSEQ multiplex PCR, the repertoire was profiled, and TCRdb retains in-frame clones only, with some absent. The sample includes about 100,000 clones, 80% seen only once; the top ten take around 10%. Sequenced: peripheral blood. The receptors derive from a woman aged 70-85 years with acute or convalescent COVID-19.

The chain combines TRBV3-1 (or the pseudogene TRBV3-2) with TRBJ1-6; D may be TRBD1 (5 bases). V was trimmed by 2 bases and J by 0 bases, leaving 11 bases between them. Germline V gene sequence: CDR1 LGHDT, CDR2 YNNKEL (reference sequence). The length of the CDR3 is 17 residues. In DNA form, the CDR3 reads TGTGCCAGCAGCCAATCAGCGGGGGGCTCCTATAATTCACCCCTCCACTTT. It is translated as CASSQSAGGSYNSPLHF.

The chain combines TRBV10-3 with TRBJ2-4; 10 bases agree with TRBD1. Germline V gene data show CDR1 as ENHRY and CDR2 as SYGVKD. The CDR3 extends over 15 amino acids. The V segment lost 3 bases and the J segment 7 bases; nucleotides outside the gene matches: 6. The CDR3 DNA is TGTGCCATCAGTGACCGGGACAGGGGTTGGAACATTCAGTACTTC. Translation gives CAISDRDRGWNIQYF.

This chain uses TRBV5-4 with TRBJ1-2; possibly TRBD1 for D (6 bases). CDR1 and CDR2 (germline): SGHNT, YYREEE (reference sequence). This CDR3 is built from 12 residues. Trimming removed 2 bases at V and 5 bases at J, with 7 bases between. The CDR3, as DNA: TGTGCCAGCAGCTTAGGACAGTATGGCTACACCTTC. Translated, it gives CASSLGQYGYTF.

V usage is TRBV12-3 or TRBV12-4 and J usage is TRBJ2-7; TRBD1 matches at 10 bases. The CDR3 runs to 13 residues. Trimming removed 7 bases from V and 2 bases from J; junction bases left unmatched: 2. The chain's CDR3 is CASTGTGAYEQYF. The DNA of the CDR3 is TGTGCCAGCACCGGGACAGGGGCCTACGAGCAGTACTTC.

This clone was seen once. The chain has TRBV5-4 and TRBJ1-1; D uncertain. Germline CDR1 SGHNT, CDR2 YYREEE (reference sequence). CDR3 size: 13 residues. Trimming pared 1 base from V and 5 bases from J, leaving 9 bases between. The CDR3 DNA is TGTGCCAGCAGCTTGAGTTGGGAGACTGAAGCTTTCTTT. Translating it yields CASSLSWETEAFF.

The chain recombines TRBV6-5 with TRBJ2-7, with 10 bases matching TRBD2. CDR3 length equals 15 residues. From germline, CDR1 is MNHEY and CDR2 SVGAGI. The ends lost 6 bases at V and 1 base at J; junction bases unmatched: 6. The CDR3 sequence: CASSDSGGPSYEQYV. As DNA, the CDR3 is TGTGCCAGCAGCGATAGCGGGGGGCCATCCTACGAGCAGTACGTC.

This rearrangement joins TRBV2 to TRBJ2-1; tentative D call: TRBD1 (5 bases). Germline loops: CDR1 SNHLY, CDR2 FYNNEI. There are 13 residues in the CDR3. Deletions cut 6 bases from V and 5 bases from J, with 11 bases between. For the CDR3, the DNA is TGTGCCAGCAGACAGGAAAATCACAATGAGCAGTTCTTC. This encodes CASRQENHNEQFF.

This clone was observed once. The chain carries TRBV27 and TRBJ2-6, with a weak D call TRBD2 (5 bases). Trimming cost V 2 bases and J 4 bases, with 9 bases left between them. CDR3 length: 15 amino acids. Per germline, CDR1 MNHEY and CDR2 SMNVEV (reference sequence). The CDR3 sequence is CASSLPPGGANVLTF. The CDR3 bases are TGTGCCAGCAGTTTACCTCCGGGGGGGGCCAACGTCCTGACTTTC.

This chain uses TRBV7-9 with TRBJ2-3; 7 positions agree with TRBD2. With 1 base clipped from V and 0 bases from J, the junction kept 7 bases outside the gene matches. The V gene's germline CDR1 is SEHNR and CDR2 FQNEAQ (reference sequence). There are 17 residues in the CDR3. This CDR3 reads CASSLGGGTESTDTQYF. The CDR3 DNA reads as TGTGCCAGCAGCTTAGGGGGAGGGACGGAAAGCACAGATACGCAGTATTTT.

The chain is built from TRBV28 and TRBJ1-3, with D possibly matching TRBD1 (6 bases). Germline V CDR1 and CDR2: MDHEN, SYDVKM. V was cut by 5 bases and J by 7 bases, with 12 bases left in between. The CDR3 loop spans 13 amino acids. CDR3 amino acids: CASSLGGQNTIYF. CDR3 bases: TGTGCCAGCAGTCTAGGGGGTCAGAACACCATATATTTT. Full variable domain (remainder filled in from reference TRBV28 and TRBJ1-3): DVKVTQSSRYLVKRTGEKVFLECVQDMDHENMFWYRQDPGLGLRLIYFSYDVKMKEKGDIPEGYSVSREKKERFSLILESASTNQTSMYLCASSLGGQNTIYFGEGSWLTVV.

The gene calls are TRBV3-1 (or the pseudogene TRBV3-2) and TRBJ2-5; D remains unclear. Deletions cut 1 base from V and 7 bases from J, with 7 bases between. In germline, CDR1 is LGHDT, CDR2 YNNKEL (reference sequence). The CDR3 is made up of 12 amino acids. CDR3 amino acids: CASSQVGGTQYF. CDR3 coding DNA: TGTGCCAGCAGCCAAGTCGGCGGGACCCAGTACTTC.

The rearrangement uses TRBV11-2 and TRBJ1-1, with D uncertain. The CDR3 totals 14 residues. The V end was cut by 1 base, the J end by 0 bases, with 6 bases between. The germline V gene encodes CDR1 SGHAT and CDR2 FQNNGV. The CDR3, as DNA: TGTGCCAGCAGCTTAGTCGGGATGAACACTGAAGCTTTCTTT. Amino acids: CASSLVGMNTEAFF.

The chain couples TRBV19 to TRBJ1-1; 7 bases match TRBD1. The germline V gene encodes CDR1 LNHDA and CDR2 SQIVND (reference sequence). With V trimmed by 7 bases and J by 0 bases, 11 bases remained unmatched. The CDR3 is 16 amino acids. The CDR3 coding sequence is TGTGCCAGTATTCAAATTCAGACAGGGTTGAACACTGAAGCTTTCTTT. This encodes CASIQIQTGLNTEAFF.

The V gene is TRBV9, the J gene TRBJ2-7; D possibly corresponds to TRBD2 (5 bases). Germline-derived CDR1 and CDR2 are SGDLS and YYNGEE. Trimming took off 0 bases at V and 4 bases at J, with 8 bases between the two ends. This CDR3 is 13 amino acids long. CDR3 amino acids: CASSVVGGYEQYF. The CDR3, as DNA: TGTGCCAGCAGCGTAGTGGGCGGGTACGAGCAGTACTTC.